The clone carrying this T cell receptor (beta chain) was seen a few times. Antigen unknown. The sample originates from a study of response to subunit inactivated influenza vaccine. Broader study findings: The authors suggested that few new T cells are recruited per seasonal influenza vaccination.

CDR3 length equals 15 residues. Looked up from germline, CDR1 is SEHNR and CDR2 is FQNEAQ (reference sequence). V lost 3 bases to trimming and J lost 0 bases, with 12 bases between them. TCRdb re-called the RT-PCR reads through MiXCR, storing one row per CDR3 protein. The sample shows around 650,000 distinct CDR3 sequences, less than 20% of them seen only once. The rearrangement joins TRBV7-9 to TRBJ2-7; maybe TRBD1 (6 bases). The sequence came from a man aged 50 to 60 who received an inactivated influenza vaccine. The sequences come from PBMCs from blood, collected 11 to 12 days after vaccination. CDR3 DNA: TGTGCCAGCAGCTTCATCAGGGGTTACTCCTACGAGCAGTACTTC. Amino acids: CASSFIRGYSYEQYF. Complete variable domain (other parts from reference TRBV7-9 and TRBJ2-7): DTGVSQNPRHKITKRGQNVTFRCDPISEHNRLYWYRQTLGQGPEFLTYFQNEAQLEKSRLLSDRFSAERPKGSFSTLEIQRTEQGDSAMYLCASSFIRGYSYEQYFGPGTRLTVT.